The 21 T cell receptor beta chains given below trace back to one sample, sequenced in a study of T cells after yellow fever vaccination. TCRdb re-called the 5' RACE reads through MiXCR, storing one row per CDR3 protein. The data hold about 120,000 distinct CDR3 sequences, with roughly 15% observed a single time. The sample was CD8+ T cells sorted from PBMCs, taken 5 days after the yellow fever booster vaccination. These receptors all stem from a young man who received the YFV17D yellow fever vaccine.

The chain is built from TRBV25-1 and TRBJ2-1; 12 nucleotides align to TRBD1. The V and J ends lost 4 bases and 6 bases, in that order; junction bases with no gene match: 4. CDR1 and CDR2 from the germline V gene are MGHDK and SYGVNS. The CDR3 is 15 amino acids. The CDR3 region is CASSAGQGAFNEQFF. The CDR3 DNA reads TGTGCCAGCAGTGCGGGACAGGGGGCGTTCAATGAGCAGTTCTTC.

This chain joins TRBV7-9 and TRBJ1-4; D may be TRBD1 (6 bases). In germline, CDR1 is SEHNR, CDR2 FQNEAQ (reference sequence). V was trimmed by 3 bases and J by 7 bases, leaving 12 bases between them. The CDR3 is 14 residues long. The CDR3 region has the DNA TGTGCCAGCAGCTTCAGCACAGGGATTGAAAAACTGTTTTTT. This encodes CASSFSTGIEKLFF.

This clonotype was counted between two and nine times. CDR3 bases: TGTGCCAGCAGCTTGGACAGGCCCGAGTTTCGACTAGCGGGGGGATACACAGATACGCAGTATTTT. Its protein product is CASSLDRPEFRLAGGYTDTQYF. The chain has TRBV13 and TRBJ2-3, with TRBD2 identical over 13 bases. Germline V gene sequence: CDR1 PRHDT, CDR2 FYEKMQ (reference sequence). V was pared by 3 bases and J by 2 bases, with 20 bases of the junction left unmatched. CDR3 length: 22 amino acids.

This clonotype is judged medium-sized. The J gene is TRBJ2-7, the V gene TRBV23-1; the D is unclear. Being an ORF, TRBV23-1 has a function that is uncertain. V gave up 0 bases and J gave up 4 bases, with 4 bases separating them. The CDR3 runs 12 residues. The CDR3 is CASSQSGYEQYF. The DNA of the CDR3 is TGCGCCAGCAGTCAATCAGGGTACGAGCAGTACTTC.

Turning to this clonotype: Mismatch with germline at one junction end may stem from a read error. The gene calls are TRBV20-1 and TRBJ2-2, with 13 nucleotides matching TRBD2. CDR1 is DFQATT, CDR2 SNEGSKA, per germline (reference sequence). This CDR3 is 18 amino acids long. CDR3 bases: TGCAGTGCTCGAGACACTAGCGGGGGGGCGACGAGTACCGGGGAGCTGTTTTTT. It is translated as CSARDTSGGATSTGELFF.

This clonotype was seen more than once but under ten times. The rearrangement links TRBV6-6 to TRBJ2-3; D remains unclear. The CDR3 spans 14 residues. Germline V lookup: CDR1 MNHNY, CDR2 SVGAGI (reference sequence). Trimming removed 3 bases from V and 1 base from J, with 8 bases in between. The CDR3 DNA sequence: TGTGCCAGCAGTTATGTACAAGGCACAGATACGCAGTATTTT. Encoded protein: CASSYVQGTDTQYF.

The gene calls are TRBV5-8 and TRBJ2-1; 7 bases are a match to TRBD1. Germline CDR1 SGHTS, CDR2 YDEGEE. Unmatched junction bases numbered 4, after V lost 2 bases and J lost 2 bases. The CDR3 is 15 residues long. CDR3 residues: CASSFQGVAYNEQFF. CDR3 nucleotide sequence: TGTGCCAGCAGCTTCCAGGGGGTAGCCTACAATGAGCAGTTCTTC. The variable domain in full, completed from reference TRBV5-8 and TRBJ2-1, reads EAGVTQSPTHLIKTRGQQATLRCSPISGHTSVYWYQQALGLGLQFLLWYDEGEERNRGNFPPRFSGRQFPNYSSELNVNALELEDSALYLCASSFQGVAYNEQFFGPGTRLTVL.

This chain links TRBV5-6 with TRBJ2-7; TRBD1 agrees at 7 bases. Germline CDR1 and CDR2: SGHDT and YYEEEE. V gave up 6 bases and J gave up 0 bases; unmatched junction bases: 9. This CDR3 is 15 amino acids long. CDR3 protein: CASIPSRGSSYEQYF. As DNA, the CDR3 is TGTGCCAGCATCCCATCCAGGGGGAGCTCCTACGAGCAGTACTTC. Full variable domain (missing parts from reference TRBV5-6 and TRBJ2-7): DAGVTQSPTHLIKTRGQQVTLRCSPKSGHDTVSWYQQALGQGPQFIFQYYEEEERQRGNFPDRFSGHQFPNYSSELNVNALLLGDSALYLCASIPSRGSSYEQYFGPGTRLTVT.

J is TRBJ1-5 and V is TRBV12-3 or TRBV12-4, with D possibly TRBD1 on 5 matching bases. This CDR3 has 14 residues. V lost 3 bases to trimming and J lost 3 bases, with 9 bases between them. The CDR3 reads CASSFQGTNQPQHF. As DNA, the CDR3 is TGTGCCAGCAGTTTCCAGGGTACCAATCAGCCCCAGCATTTT.

J is TRBJ2-5 and V is TRBV27, with TRBD1 matching over 7 bases. The germline CDR1 and CDR2 sequences are MNHEY and SMNVEV (reference sequence). The CDR3 is 14 amino acids. V shed 3 bases and J 5 bases; nucleotides not matched to a gene: 6. The chain's CDR3 is CASSFRGLGETQYF. The CDR3 region has the DNA TGTGCCAGCAGTTTTAGGGGGCTCGGGGAGACCCAGTACTTC.

This clonotype has at least ten counts. The chain couples TRBV6-1 to TRBJ2-3; 14 bases are a match to TRBD2. Looked up from germline, CDR1 is MNHNS and CDR2 is SASEGT. V gave up 4 bases and J gave up 4 bases; unmatched junction bases: 1. The CDR3 spans 15 residues. CDR3 region: CASSGLAGGPDTQYF. The CDR3 coding sequence is TGTGCCAGCAGTGGACTAGCGGGGGGGCCAGATACGCAGTATTTT.

There are a few counts of this clonotype. The genes are TRBV29-1 and TRBJ1-1; D gene ambiguous. The V and J ends lost 0 bases and 1 base respectively, with 3 bases between them. The V gene's germline CDR1 is SQVTM and CDR2 ANQGSEA. The CDR3 sequence is 12 residues long. The CDR3 reads CSVEDPNTEAFF. In DNA, the CDR3 is TGCAGCGTTGAAGATCCGAACACTGAAGCTTTCTTT.

This clonotype appeared a few times. One end of the junction does not line up with germline, which may come from a read error. The chain links TRBV19 to TRBJ2-7; D perhaps matches TRBD1 (6 bases). Per the germline V gene, CDR1 is LNHDA and CDR2 is SQIVND (reference sequence). CDR3 length: 12 amino acids. The CDR3 spells CASGIQGNEQYF. The CDR3 bases are TGTGCCAGTGGTATCCAGGGGAACGAGCAGTACTTC.

This clonotype appeared many times. This chain joins TRBV7-8 and TRBJ2-1; D is possibly TRBD2 (6 bases). The CDR3 covers 15 residues. V shed 5 bases and J shed 6 bases, with 17 bases lying between them. Germline lookup yields CDR1 SGHVS and CDR2 FQNEAQ. The CDR3 DNA sequence: TGTGCCAGCAGCCCCAGACTAGGAGCTAGCAATGAGCAGTTCTTC. Amino acids: CASSPRLGASNEQFF.

The V gene is TRBV3-1, the J gene TRBJ2-5, with TRBD2 matching 8 bases. Germline-derived CDR1 and CDR2 are LGHDT and YNNKEL (reference sequence). V dropped 3 bases and J dropped 5; count of bases not matched to a gene: 5. This CDR3 has 14 residues. The CDR3 DNA reads TGTGCCAGCAGCCAGGAGCGGGGGCCCGAGACCCAGTACTTC. Its protein is CASSQERGPETQYF.

This clonotype was detected a few times. The chain combines TRBV4-3 with TRBJ1-1, with D unclear. The CDR3 loop spans 16 amino acids. Germline CDR1 and CDR2: LGHNA and YSLEER. Trimming shortened V by 0 bases and J by 1 base, and 12 bases separated the two germline ends. CDR3 nucleotides: TGCGCCAGCAGCCAAGACCCCCAGAAATCGAACACTGAAGCTTTCTTT. Translated, it gives CASSQDPQKSNTEAFF.

This clonotype came up a few times. The J gene is TRBJ2-3, the V gene TRBV7-9; unclear D gene. The ends were cut back, 5 bases at V and 0 bases at J, with 15 bases in the middle. The CDR3 extends over 16 amino acids. In germline, CDR1 is SEHNR, CDR2 FQNEAQ (reference sequence). The CDR3 loop reads CASSTPVGLSTDTQYF. Here the CDR3 DNA reads TGTGCCAGCAGCACCCCCGTCGGCCTTAGCACAGATACGCAGTATTTT.

This clonotype was detected only a few times. The rearrangement uses TRBV4-1 and TRBJ2-5, with unresolved D. Germline V gene data show CDR1 as MGHRA and CDR2 as YSYEKL. The CDR3 runs to 14 residues. Trimming pared 1 base from V and 7 bases from J, leaving 13 bases between. The CDR3: CASSQAPAEPTQYF. The CDR3 nucleotides are TGCGCCAGCAGCCAAGCACCCGCCGAACCGACCCAGTACTTC.

The V gene is TRBV15, the J gene TRBJ1-5; 9 bases align to TRBD1. Germline assignment: CDR1 LNHNV and CDR2 YYDKDF (reference sequence). V shed 7 bases, J shed 5 bases, and the junction held 9 bases outside the gene matches. This CDR3 contains 15 residues. The CDR3 is CATTTVGQGHQPQHF. CDR3 sequence (DNA): TGTGCCACCACCACGGTCGGACAGGGGCATCAGCCCCAGCATTTT.

This clonotype was observed at least ten times. CDR3: CSVVAAQNTGELFF. The CDR3 DNA is TGCAGCGTTGTGGCGGCCCAGAACACCGGGGAGCTGTTTTTT. V gene TRBV29-1 combines with J gene TRBJ2-2; D not resolved. Trimming stripped 4 bases from V and 1 base from J, with 10 bases between. Germline values: CDR1 SQVTM, CDR2 ANQGSEA. The CDR3 totals 14 residues.

The chain combines TRBV14 with TRBJ2-5; maybe TRBD2 (6 bases). The CDR3 loop spans 16 amino acids. V dropped 6 bases and J dropped 5 bases, with 22 bases sitting between them. Germline-derived CDR1 and CDR2 are SGHDN and FVKESK. CDR3 protein: CASSTWGGSGGETQYF. Here the CDR3 DNA reads TGTGCCAGCAGTACATGGGGCGGAAGCGGAGGGGAGACCCAGTACTTC.